The next 7 T cell receptor beta chains were all read from a single sample in a study of T-cell memory formation after mild COVID-19. TCRdb re-called the 5' RACE reads through MiXCR, storing one row per CDR3 protein. Of just over 400,000 distinct CDR3 sequences listed, less than 25% are singletons. The sequenced sample consisted of PBMCs or a T cell subset sorted from them (not recorded which). The receptors shown here come from an adult woman who had mild COVID-19 (a few samples of this study predate the infection). Cell type and time point are not known.

V and J are TRBV10-3 and TRBJ2-7; 12 nucleotides match TRBD2. V was pared by 9 bases and J by 6 bases, with 9 bases of the junction left unmatched. The CDR3 has 14 residues. The germline V gene has CDR1 ENHRY and CDR2 SYGVKD. The DNA for the CDR3 is TGTGCCATGATGACTAGCGGGGGACCCGGCGAGCAGTACTTC. As protein: CAMMTSGGPGEQYF.

This clonotype was counted only a few times. V is TRBV6-5 and J is TRBJ1-2; D gene uncertain. Germline V CDR1 and CDR2: MNHEY, SVGAGI. Trimming cost V 6 bases and J 8 bases, with 10 bases left between them. This CDR3 contains 11 residues. The CDR3 protein is CASRTRGGYTF. In DNA form, the CDR3 reads TGTGCCAGCAGGACCCGTGGGGGCTACACCTTC.

This chain joins TRBV29-1 and TRBJ1-1; 7 positions agree with TRBD1. The CDR3 runs 13 residues. Unmatched junction bases numbered 5, after V lost 7 bases and J lost 0 bases. CDR1 is SQVTM, CDR2 ANQGSEA, per germline. DNA of the CDR3: TGCAGCGCCGTACAGGGGTTGAACACTGAAGCTTTCTTT. Its translation is CSAVQGLNTEAFF.

The sample holds a few counts of this clonotype. CDR3 loop: CASSLDPGGTGELFF. The CDR3 region has the DNA TGTGCCAGCAGCTTAGATCCGGGAGGCACCGGGGAGCTGTTTTTT. V is TRBV7-7 and J is TRBJ2-2; 7 nucleotides agree with TRBD2. The germline gives CDR1 SSHAT, CDR2 FNYEAQ (reference sequence). J was trimmed by 4 bases and V by 1 base; bases with no gene match: 3. The CDR3 consists of 15 residues.

The genes are TRBV24-1 and TRBJ2-2; 9 bases map to TRBD1. In germline, CDR1 is KGHDR, CDR2 SFDVKD. With V trimmed by 4 bases and J by 4 bases, 6 bases remained unmatched. There are 16 residues in the CDR3. This chain's CDR3 is CATSDGTGSGTGELFF. The CDR3 DNA reads TGTGCCACCAGTGACGGGACAGGGTCAGGCACCGGGGAGCTGTTTTTT.

This clonotype occurred a few times. The chain combines TRBV29-1 with TRBJ2-5; 8 bases agree with TRBD2. The CDR3 spans 14 residues. In germline, CDR1 is SQVTM, CDR2 ANQGSEA. V dropped 4 bases and J dropped 4; count of bases not matched to a gene: 8. CDR3 bases: TGCAGCGTTGGTCTGGGGGCGGGAGGAGAGACCCAGTACTTC. As protein: CSVGLGAGGETQYF.

This clonotype was detected only a few times. This rearrangement joins TRBV2 to TRBJ2-7, with D possibly matching TRBD1 (6 bases). The CDR3 length is 12 residues. The V gene's germline CDR1 is SNHLY and CDR2 FYNNEI. V lost 5 bases and J 6 bases, leaving 11 bases between the germline ends. In DNA form, the CDR3 reads TGTGCCAGCAGTCCAAACAGGGTCGAGCAGTACTTC. This translates into CASSPNRVEQYF.